Sequencing of this T cell receptor beta chain was carried out in a study of identical twins. Unmatched junction bases numbered 10, after V lost 0 bases and J lost 1 base. The CDR3 is made up of 18 amino acids. Germline CDR1 and CDR2: LGHDT and YNNKEL (reference sequence). The table lists this clonotype with a few counts. Its target is not known. TCRdb reprocessed the 5' RACE reads via MiXCR and lists one record per CDR3 protein. The sample includes 550,000 to 700,000 distinct CDR3 sequences, 9.6% of them seen just once. General study points: Among beta out-of-frame sequences, excess sharing between twins appeared weaker. Researchers caution that invariant MAIT and iNKT cells could partly confound zero-insertion analyses. Models came in too low on out-of-frame TCR alpha sharing in monozygotic twins.

These data also formed part of another study, on yellow fever vaccine responses in identical twins.

The V gene is TRBV3-1, the J gene TRBJ2-3, with 7 bases aligning to TRBD2. Material for sequencing was PBMCs. The clonotype originates from a woman in her late teens or twenties in good health. CDR3 protein: CASSQDEEAGEGTDTQYF. The CDR3 DNA sequence: TGTGCCAGCAGCCAAGATGAAGAGGCGGGAGAGGGCACAGATACGCAGTATTTT.